These 25 T cell receptor beta chains originate from one sample sequenced in a study of Ad26.COV2.S vaccination and SARS-CoV-2 variants. This table comes from immunoSEQ multiplex PCR, and its TCRdb copy is limited to in-frame clones, with some not included. Of about 350,000 clones listed, about 85% are singletons. As to treatment: some 19 received Ad26.COV2.S at low or high dose, single or two shots; about 5 received placebo; per-sample allocation not given. Sampling happened 63 days after the first vaccine or placebo injection. Here the sequenced sample was peripheral blood, taken in a trial of Ad26.COV2.S vaccine versus placebo. The receptors were gathered from a person aged 18-65 years who received the Ad26.COV2.S COVID-19 vaccine or a placebo.

The V gene is TRBV19, the J gene TRBJ1-1; TRBD1 might be the D (6 bases). CDR1 and CDR2 (germline): LNHDA, SQIVND (reference sequence). This CDR3 comprises 12 residues. Deletions cut 4 bases from V and 11 bases from J, with 14 bases between. The CDR3 DNA is TGTGCCAGTAGTAAGTCGGGGGCGCGGGCTTTCTTT. Translating it yields CASSKSGARAFF.

This chain uses TRBV5-1 with TRBJ2-5, with D tentatively TRBD1 (6 bases). Trimming pared 4 bases from V and 2 bases from J, leaving 15 bases between. The CDR3 sequence is 15 residues long. Germline CDR1 is SGHRS and CDR2 is YFSETQ. CDR3 amino acids: CASSRDPGTQETQYF. The DNA for the CDR3 is TGCGCCAGCAGCCGAGATCCCGGGACACAAGAGACCCAGTACTTC.

The chain has TRBV27 and TRBJ1-1; D might be TRBD1 (5 bases). Trimming stripped 4 bases from V and 11 bases from J, with 26 bases between. The germline V gene has CDR1 MNHEY and CDR2 SMNVEV (reference sequence). This CDR3 is built from 16 residues. For the CDR3, the DNA is TGTGCCAGCAGTTCCATAGTCCAGGGAACCGGGTCCGGGGCTTTCTTT. This encodes CASSSIVQGTGSGAFF.

The J gene is TRBJ2-7, the V gene TRBV5-1; no clear D. The ends were cut back, 0 bases at V and 0 bases at J, with 7 bases in the middle. The germline V gene encodes CDR1 SGHRS and CDR2 YFSETQ. This CDR3 has 14 residues. For the CDR3, the DNA is TGCGCCAGCAGCTTGGACAGCCTCTCCTACGAGCAGTACTTC. Translating it yields CASSLDSLSYEQYF.

The genes are TRBV6-6 and TRBJ2-1, with TRBD1 matching over 7 bases. CDR3 length: 16 amino acids. The trim removed 2 bases at V and 5 bases at J, leaving 9 bases unmatched. The germline V gene encodes CDR1 MNHNY and CDR2 SVGAGI (reference sequence). In DNA, the CDR3 is TGTGCCAGCAGTTACGCTACAGGGGCAGGGGACAATGAGCAGTTCTTC. This encodes CASSYATGAGDNEQFF.

This sequence joins TRBV2 and TRBJ1-2; tentative D call: TRBD1 (5 bases). V was cut by 6 bases and J by 5 bases, with 19 bases left in between. The CDR3 is 15 residues long. Germline loops: CDR1 SNHLY, CDR2 FYNNEI. The CDR3 nucleotides read TGTGCCAGCAGGGAACAGGCCCAAGGCTTATATGGCTACACCTTC. Encoded protein: CASREQAQGLYGYTF.

The rearrangement joins TRBV5-4 to TRBJ2-1; 9 nucleotides line up with TRBD1. Germline CDR1 reads SGHNT; CDR2 reads YYREEE (reference sequence). V shed 4 bases and J 3 bases; nucleotides not matched to a gene: 14. The CDR3 is 18 residues long. CDR3 sequence (DNA): TGTGCCAGCAGCATACAACCTGTACAGGGGGCGATCTACAATGAGCAGTTCTTC. It translates to CASSIQPVQGAIYNEQFF.

J is TRBJ2-1 and V is TRBV5-1; D uncertain. Trimming pared 2 bases from V and 5 bases from J, leaving 11 bases between. Germline values: CDR1 SGHRS, CDR2 YFSETQ. CDR3 length equals 14 residues. The CDR3 loop reads CASSFDWVNNEQFF. Here the CDR3 DNA reads TGCGCCAGCAGCTTTGATTGGGTCAACAATGAGCAGTTCTTC.

The CDR3: CASSSSEGFNEKLFF. Written as DNA, the CDR3 is TGTGCCAGCAGCTCGTCGGAAGGGTTCAATGAAAAACTGTTTTTT. This sequence joins TRBV7-6 and TRBJ1-4; D ambiguous. The V and J ends lost 4 bases and 5 bases respectively, with 14 bases between them. CDR1 SGHVS and CDR2 FNYEAQ come from the germline V gene. The CDR3 has 15 amino acids.

The sample holds one count of this clone. The chain couples TRBV2 to TRBJ2-3, with TRBD2 matching over 9 bases. V lost 7 bases, J lost 1 base, and 9 bases stayed unmatched. The CDR3 spans 16 residues. Germline CDR1 SNHLY, CDR2 FYNNEI. CDR3 loop: CASTRQGGGGTDTQYF. As DNA, the CDR3 is TGTGCCAGCACGAGGCAAGGCGGGGGGGGCACAGATACGCAGTATTTT.

This chain connects TRBV19 to TRBJ2-7, with TRBD1 matching 10 bases. In germline, CDR1 is LNHDA, CDR2 SQIVND (reference sequence). The CDR3 length is 16 residues. The J segment lost 3 bases and the V segment lost 7 bases, leaving 12 bases of the junction unmatched. Written as DNA, the CDR3 is TGTGCCAGTACCCCCTCCCCGGGACAGGGGAACTACGAGCAGTACTTC. It translates to CASTPSPGQGNYEQYF.

This sequence joins TRBV5-4 and TRBJ2-3, with D uncertain. Trimming took 0 bases from V and 0 from J, leaving 17 bases between them. The germline V gene has CDR1 SGHNT and CDR2 YYREEE (reference sequence). The CDR3 consists of 18 residues. Here the CDR3 reads CASSLEGSPWASTDTQYF. CDR3 in DNA: TGTGCCAGCAGCTTGGAAGGCAGTCCCTGGGCAAGCACAGATACGCAGTATTTT.

This clone was detected only a few times. DNA of the CDR3: TGTGCCAGCAGCCTCCAGGGGTTCCACGAGCAGTACTTC. Amino acid sequence: CASSLQGFHEQYF. J is TRBJ2-7 and V is TRBV3-1 (or the pseudogene TRBV3-2); a possible D gene is TRBD1 (6 bases). Germline loops: CDR1 LGHDT, CDR2 YNNKEL (reference sequence). The CDR3 is 13 residues long. V was clipped by 4 bases and J by 5 bases, with 12 bases between them.

V and J are TRBV9 and TRBJ1-3, with D tentatively TRBD1 (5 bases). Germline lookup yields CDR1 SGDLS and CDR2 YYNGEE. Trimming stripped 3 bases from V and 2 bases from J, with 18 bases between. The CDR3 is 17 residues long. The CDR3 reads CASSGGTGRSTGNTIYF. For the CDR3, the DNA is TGTGCCAGCAGCGGGGGGACGGGGAGGAGTACTGGAAACACCATATATTTT.

The J gene is TRBJ2-3, the V gene TRBV7-8; 8 nucleotides line up with TRBD2. Per the germline V gene, CDR1 is SGHVS and CDR2 is FQNEAQ. V was clipped by 5 bases and J by 2 bases; unmatched bases: 21. The CDR3 covers 20 residues. This CDR3 is CASSPLRVRGGNRFTDTQYF. CDR3 DNA sequence: TGTGCCAGCAGCCCACTCCGAGTTCGGGGGGGAAACCGATTCACAGATACGCAGTATTTT.

V gene TRBV28 combines with J gene TRBJ1-5; weak D call: TRBD1 (5 bases). This CDR3 is 17 amino acids long. CDR1 MDHEN and CDR2 SYDVKM come from the germline V gene. The ends were cut back, 2 bases at V and 1 base at J, with 15 bases in the middle. This CDR3 reads CASSLPDSTGSNQPQHF. The CDR3 DNA reads TGTGCCAGCAGTTTACCCGACAGCACCGGCAGCAATCAGCCCCAGCATTTT.

This clone came up a few times. The gene calls are TRBV9 and TRBJ1-1; D is unclear. The length of the CDR3 is 13 residues. The V end was cut by 4 bases, the J end by 0 bases, with 7 bases between. The V gene's germline CDR1 is SGDLS and CDR2 YYNGEE. In DNA, the CDR3 is TGTGCCAGCAGCCCATGGTTGAACACTGAAGCTTTCTTT. Translation gives CASSPWLNTEAFF. The variable domain in full, completed from reference TRBV9 and TRBJ1-1, reads DSGVTQTPKHLITATGQRVTLRCSPRSGDLSVYWYQQSLDQGLQFLIQYYNGEERAKGNILERFSAQQFPDLHSELNLSSLELGDSALYFCASSPWLNTEAFFGQGTRLTVV.

The genes are TRBV6-1 and TRBJ1-2; D may be TRBD1 (5 bases). Germline V gene data show CDR1 as MNHNS and CDR2 as SASEGT. This CDR3 contains 15 residues. V lost 1 base and J lost 0, with 9 bases in between. The CDR3 bases are TGTGCCAGCAGTGAAGTGGGGGTGGCTAACTATGGCTACACCTTC. This gives the protein CASSEVGVANYGYTF.

This chain uses TRBV7-9 with TRBJ1-3; D possibly corresponds to TRBD1 (6 bases). In germline, CDR1 is SEHNR, CDR2 FQNEAQ (reference sequence). V dropped 4 bases and J dropped 1 base, with 8 bases sitting between them. CDR3 length: 14 amino acids. DNA of the CDR3: TGTGCCAGCAGCTCCGGGACATCTGGAAACACCATATATTTT. This sequence encodes CASSSGTSGNTIYF.

This clone was seen more than once but under ten times. V gene TRBV3-1 (or the pseudogene TRBV3-2) combines with J gene TRBJ2-7; D may be TRBD1 or TRBD2 (6 bases each). V was cut by 0 bases and J by 5 bases, with 11 bases left in between. CDR1 is LGHDT and CDR2 is YNNKEL in the germline V gene (reference sequence). The CDR3 runs to 14 residues. Written as DNA, the CDR3 is TGTGCCAGCAGCCAAGAACGGGGGCACCACGAGCAGTACTTC. This sequence encodes CASSQERGHHEQYF.

The chain uses TRBV7-2 and TRBJ2-5; possibly TRBD1 for D (5 bases). Germline V lookup: CDR1 SGHTA, CDR2 FQGNSA. The CDR3 is 13 amino acids. V was trimmed by 2 bases and J by 3 bases, leaving 7 bases between them. CDR3 coding DNA: TGTGCCAGCAGCTTAATCAGGGAAGAGACCCAGTACTTC. Its translation is CASSLIREETQYF.

This chain links TRBV5-8 with TRBJ2-7, with 9 bases lining up with TRBD1. With 7 bases clipped from V and 0 bases from J, the junction kept 8 bases outside the gene matches. Germline V CDR1 and CDR2: SGHTS, YDEGEE. This CDR3 region has 15 residues. CDR3 region: CASGVGQGLSYEQYF. In nucleotides, the CDR3 is TGTGCCAGCGGAGTGGGACAGGGACTCTCCTACGAGCAGTACTTC.

The rearrangement uses TRBV4-3 and TRBJ1-4, with D unclear. V lost 6 bases and J lost 2, with 7 bases in between. The CDR3 totals 13 residues. Germline CDR1 is LGHNA and CDR2 is YSLEER. CDR3 DNA sequence: TGCGCCAGCAGAAGGGTCACTAATGAAAAACTGTTTTTT. Translating gives CASRRVTNEKLFF.

V gene TRBV25-1 combines with J gene TRBJ2-3; 10 bases align to TRBD1. Germline loops: CDR1 MGHDK, CDR2 SYGVNS. After removal of 4 bases from V and 2 bases from J, the junction contained 12 bases not matched to a gene. The CDR3 totals 18 residues. The CDR3 region has the DNA TGTGCCAGCAGTGTGGAGGTAGAGACAGGGGGCTTCACAGATACGCAGTATTTT. Amino acids: CASSVEVETGGFTDTQYF.

The chain has TRBV9 and TRBJ2-6; D call uncertain. V was clipped by 3 bases and J by 0 bases, with 4 bases between them. The CDR3 runs to 14 residues. Germline CDR1 and CDR2: SGDLS and YYNGEE. CDR3 coding DNA: TGTGCCAGCAGCGGGGACTCTGGGGCCAACGTCCTGACTTTC. Protein: CASSGDSGANVLTF.